This T cell receptor (beta chain) was captured in a study of T cell repertoires in cytomegalovirus infection. This clonotype showed up just a few times. Its antigen is currently unknown. The CDR3 is 16 residues long. V shed 0 bases and J shed 5 bases, with 12 bases lying between them. Germline assignment: CDR1 KGHDR and CDR2 SFDVKD. TCRdb called the reads again in MiXCR, with one record for every CDR3 protein. The data contain some 480,000 distinct CDR3 sequences, roughly a third of them singletons. The chain carries TRBV24-1 and TRBJ2-2; D may be TRBD2 (6 bases). This material consisted of cultured PBMCs, taken from culture after CMV antigen stimulation. The TCR comes from a human donor in good health (CMV status not recorded). Some clones in this sample may be carry-over from other donors' samples. CDR3 sequence (DNA): TGTGCCACCAGTGATTTGCGGCAGGGAGGAACCGGGGAGCTGTTTTTT. It is translated as CATSDLRQGGTGELFF.